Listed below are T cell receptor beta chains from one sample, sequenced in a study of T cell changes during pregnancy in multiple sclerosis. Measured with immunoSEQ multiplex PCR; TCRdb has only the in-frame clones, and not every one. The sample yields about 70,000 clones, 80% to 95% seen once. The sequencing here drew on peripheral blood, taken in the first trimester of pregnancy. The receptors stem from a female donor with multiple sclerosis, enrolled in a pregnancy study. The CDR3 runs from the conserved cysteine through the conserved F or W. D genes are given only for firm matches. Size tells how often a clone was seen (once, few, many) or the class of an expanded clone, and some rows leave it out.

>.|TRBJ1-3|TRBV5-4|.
CASGETASSGNTIYF
TGTGCCAGCGGCGAGACAGCCAGCTCTGGAAACACCATATATTTT
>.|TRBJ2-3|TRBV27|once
CASSSSSGSGADTQYF
.
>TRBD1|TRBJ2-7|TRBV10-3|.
CAIRGQGSTYEQYF
TGTGCCATCAGGGGACAGGGAAGTACCTACGAGCAGTACTTC
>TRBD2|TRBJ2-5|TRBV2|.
CASSELAGGGTQYF
TGTGCCAGCAGTGAACTAGCGGGAGGGGGGACCCAGTACTTC
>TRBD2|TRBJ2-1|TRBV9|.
CASSVGLAFNEQFF
TGTGCCAGCAGCGTCGGACTAGCGTTCAATGAGCAGTTCTTC
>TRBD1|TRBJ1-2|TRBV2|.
CASSGDRESYGYTF
TGTGCCAGCAGTGGGGACAGGGAGAGCTATGGCTACACCTTC
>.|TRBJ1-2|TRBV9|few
CASSVQEGGYGYTF
TGTGCCAGCAGCGTACAGGAGGGCGGCTATGGCTACACCTTC
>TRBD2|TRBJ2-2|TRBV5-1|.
CASSLIRLAGGNTGELFF
TGCGCCAGCAGCTTGATTAGACTAGCGGGGGGGAACACCGGGGAGCTGTTTTTT
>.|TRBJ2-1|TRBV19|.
CASKGSDEQFF
TGTGCCAGTAAGGGGTCGGATGAGCAGTTCTTC
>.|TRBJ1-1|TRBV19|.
CASSIAGIGTEAFF
TGTGCCAGTAGTATAGCAGGGATTGGGACTGAAGCTTTCTTT
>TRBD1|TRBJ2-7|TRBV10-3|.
CAISDDRASEQYF
TGTGCCATCAGCGACGACAGGGCTAGCGAGCAGTACTTC
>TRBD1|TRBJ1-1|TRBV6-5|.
CASSALDRPNTEAFF
TGTGCCAGCAGCGCTCTGGACAGGCCGAACACTGAAGCTTTCTTT
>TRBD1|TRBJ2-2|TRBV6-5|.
CASSYLPGQGTGELFF
TGTGCCAGCAGTTACCTTCCCGGACAGGGCACCGGGGAGCTGTTTTTT
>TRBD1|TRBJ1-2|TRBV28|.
CASSSPGTGGESNYGYTF
TGTGCCAGCAGTTCTCCAGGGACAGGAGGGGAGAGTAACTATGGCTACACCTTC
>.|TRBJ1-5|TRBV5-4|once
CASSLRGSNQPQHF
TGTGCCAGCAGCTTGCGAGGTAGCAATCAGCCCCAGCATTTT
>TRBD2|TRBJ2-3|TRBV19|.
CASSITSGRTDTQYF
TGTGCCAGTAGTATCACTAGCGGACGCACAGATACGCAGTATTTT
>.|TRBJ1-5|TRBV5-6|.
CASSLGGANQPQHF
TGTGCCAGCAGCTTGGGTGGGGCAAATCAGCCCCAGCATTTT
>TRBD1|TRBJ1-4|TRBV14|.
CASSLMDRVNEKLFF
TGTGCCAGCAGCCTCATGGACAGGGTAAATGAAAAACTGTTTTTT
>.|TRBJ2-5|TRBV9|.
CASSPRPGWETQYF
TGTGCCAGCAGCCCGAGACCAGGGTGGGAGACCCAGTACTTC
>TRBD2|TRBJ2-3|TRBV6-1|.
CASSEAAGGTDTQYF
TGTGCCAGCAGTGAAGCAGCGGGGGGCACAGATACGCAGTATTTT
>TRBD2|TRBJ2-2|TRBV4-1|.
CASSQEEGLAGEGGELFF
TGCGCCAGCAGCCAAGAAGAGGGACTAGCGGGAGAAGGAGGGGAGCTGTTTTTT
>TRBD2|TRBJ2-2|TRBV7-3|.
CASSSYGTSGRAQVGELFF
TGTGCCAGCAGCTCCTACGGGACTAGCGGGAGGGCCCAAGTCGGGGAGCTGTTTTTT
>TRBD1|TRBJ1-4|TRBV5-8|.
CASSWDREYGSEKLFF
TGTGCCAGCAGTTGGGACAGGGAGTATGGTAGTGAAAAACTGTTTTTT
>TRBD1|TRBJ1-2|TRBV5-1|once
CASSRTGASYGYTF
TGCGCCAGCAGCCGGACAGGGGCGTCGTATGGCTACACCTTC
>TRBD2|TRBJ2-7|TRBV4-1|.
CASSQDPSGRAGGEQYF
TGCGCCAGCAGCCAAGATCCTAGCGGGAGGGCCGGAGGAGAGCAGTACTTC
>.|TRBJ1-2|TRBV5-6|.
CASSLWSAGVNYGYTF
TGTGCCAGCAGCTTGTGGTCGGCAGGGGTCAACTATGGCTACACCTTC
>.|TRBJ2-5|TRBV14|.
CASSQGLQETQYF
TGTGCCAGCAGCCAAGGGCTGCAAGAGACCCAGTACTTC
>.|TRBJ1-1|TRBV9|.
CASSVLVGGAEAFF
TGTGCCAGCAGCGTATTGGTGGGGGGAGCTGAAGCTTTCTTT
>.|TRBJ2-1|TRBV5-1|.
CASSPTSKGSDEQFF
TGCGCCAGCAGCCCCACTAGCAAGGGCAGCGATGAGCAGTTCTTC
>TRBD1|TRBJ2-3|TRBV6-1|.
CASSELWGTGVDTQYF
TGTGCCAGCAGTGAACTGTGGGGCACAGGGGTAGATACGCAGTATTTT
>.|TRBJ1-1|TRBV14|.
CASSLSPGNTEAFF
TGTGCCAGCAGCCTCTCTCCGGGGAACACTGAAGCTTTCTTT
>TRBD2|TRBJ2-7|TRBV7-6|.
CASSRTSGSYEQYF
TGTGCCAGCAGCAGGACTAGCGGGAGCTACGAGCAGTACTTC
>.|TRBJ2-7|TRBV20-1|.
CSASTSLEQYF
TGCAGTGCTAGCACTAGCCTCGAGCAGTACTTC
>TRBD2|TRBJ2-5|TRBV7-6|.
CASRLAGGSETQYF
TGTGCCAGCAGGCTAGCGGGGGGGTCAGAGACCCAGTACTTC
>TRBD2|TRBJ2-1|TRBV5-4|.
CASSSVAGGQINEQFF
TGTGCCAGCAGCTCGGTAGCGGGGGGGCAGATCAATGAGCAGTTCTTC
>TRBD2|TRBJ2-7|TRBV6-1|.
CASSELAGGSHEQYF
TGTGCCAGCAGTGAACTAGCGGGAGGGTCCCACGAGCAGTACTTC
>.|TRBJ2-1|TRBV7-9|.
CASSLASAWAEQFF
TGTGCCAGCAGCTTAGCATCGGCCTGGGCTGAGCAGTTCTTC
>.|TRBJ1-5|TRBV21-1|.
CASSKARVPGGPCQPQHF
TGTGCCAGCAGCAAAGCCCGCGTCCCGGGGGGACCTTGTCAGCCCCAGCATTTT
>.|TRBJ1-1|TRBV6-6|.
CASSSTGITGPRGAFF
TGTGCCAGCAGTTCCACCGGTATTACAGGGCCGAGGGGAGCTTTCTTT
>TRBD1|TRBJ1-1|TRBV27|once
CASSLGGTGTFF
TGTGCCAGCAGTTTAGGGGGGACAGGAACCTTCTTT
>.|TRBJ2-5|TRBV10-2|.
CASSELPPRGKSQGQETQYF
TGCGCCAGCAGTGAGTTGCCCCCCCGGGGGAAATCACAGGGGCAAGAGACCCAGTACTTC
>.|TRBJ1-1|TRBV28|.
CASTPVLNTEAFF
TGTGCCAGCACCCCCGTCCTGAACACTGAAGCTTTCTTT
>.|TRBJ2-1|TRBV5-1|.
CASSSRGGAENEQFF
TGCGCCAGCAGCTCCCGGGGCGGGGCGGAAAATGAGCAGTTCTTC
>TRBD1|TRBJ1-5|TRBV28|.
CASRKQGYSNQPQHF
TGTGCCAGCAGAAAACAGGGGTATAGCAATCAGCCCCAGCATTTT
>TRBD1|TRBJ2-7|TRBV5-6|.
CASSQGAGYWEQYF
TGTGCCAGCAGCCAGGGGGCCGGCTATTGGGAGCAGTACTTC
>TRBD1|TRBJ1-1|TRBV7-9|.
CASSSGTGVGRNTEAFF
TGTGCCAGCAGCTCCGGGACAGGGGTGGGGAGGAACACTGAAGCTTTCTTT
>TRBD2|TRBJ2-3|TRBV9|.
CASSVAVLVAGGPGDTQYF
TGTGCCAGCAGCGTAGCTGTGTTGGTAGCGGGAGGGCCGGGAGATACGCAGTATTTT
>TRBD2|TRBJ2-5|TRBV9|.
CASTRGGAGETQYF
TGTGCCAGCACGCGGGGGGGGGCGGGAGAGACCCAGTACTTC
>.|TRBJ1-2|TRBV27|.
CASSLLNREESGYTF
TGTGCCAGCAGTTTACTAAACAGGGAAGAGAGCGGCTACACCTTC
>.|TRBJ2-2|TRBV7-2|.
CASSLGGSSGSSGELFF
TGTGCCAGCAGCCTAGGGGGCTCTAGCGGATCGTCCGGGGAGCTGTTTTTT
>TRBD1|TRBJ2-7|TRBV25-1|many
CASSPGNRGVYEQYF
TGTGCCAGCAGTCCGGGAAACAGGGGTGTCTACGAGCAGTACTTC